There are a few counts of the clone carrying this T cell receptor (beta chain). This CDR3 region has 16 residues. Trimming stripped 4 bases from V and 7 bases from J, with 20 bases between. CDR1 is SGDLS, CDR2 YYNGEE, per germline. This sample is drawn from a study of blood T cell repertoires in COVID-19. Overall study: The United States, Italy and Spain supplied acute and convalescent COVID-19 samples.

Clones were sequenced by immunoSEQ multiplex PCR, and TCRdb holds only the in-frame ones, with some missing. This sample carries 150,000 or so clones, around 85% of them seen once, and the ten largest clones take approximately 4%. Specimen: peripheral blood. The source of this sequence is a woman aged 65 to 85 with acute or convalescent COVID-19. V gene TRBV9 combines with J gene TRBJ2-2; weak D call: TRBD1 (6 bases). The CDR3 coding sequence is TGTGCCAGCAGCCAATCACAGGGTCGTCGCGGCGGGGAGCTGTTTTTT. Its protein is CASSQSQGRRGGELFF.